The present entry profiles one T cell receptor beta chain with its context. Its antigen is still unknown. One base away there is no much larger clone; base qualities are not given. Using the immunoSEQ TRB Survey service, rearranged CDR3 beta regions were amplified from genomic DNA with multiplex V and J primers. To keep depth equal across samples, survey-level sequencing depth of up to 500,000 reads per sample was applied. Libraries were purified, pooled and sequenced on Illumina technology. In the paper's pipeline: Productive clonality, sample overlap, pairwise scatters, CDR3 beta length, V/D/J gene usage and productiveness were assessed with immunoSEQ online tools. Alongside Shannon and Simpson indices, calculated diversity was computed as the number of unique rearrangements divided by total templates, multiplied by 100. Principal component analysis was performed on Z-score normalized data with the R prcomp function and the ggbiplot package. Morisita's index was used to measure clonal overlap between blood and rectum within each subject. Held by TCRdb, this immuneACCESS table contains in-frame sequences only and omits some clones. Under half of the omission traces to an unresolved V gene where checked; the cause of the rest is unknown. V and J calls and clone size are as listed in that table; D and trimming were resolved from the DNA. This sample has roughly 45,000 clones in its table, and about 79% of those were observed once. Roughly 3.4% of the sample is held by the ten biggest clonotypes.

One to two pinch biopsies were taken from the rectum for research during colonoscopy. No immunosuppressive medication had been given to the ulcerative colitis patients before the diagnostic colonoscopy. Before DNA was isolated, the rectal biopsies underwent proteinase K digestion. The Wizard kit (Promega) was used to extract genomic DNA from the blood and intestinal samples. This sample stems from a study of pediatric ulcerative colitis (dated by TCRdb to between 2018 and 2021). Regarding the research as a whole: Among the ulcerative colitis patients, seven had pancolitis and two had left-sided colitis, and histology in every patient was consistent with ulcerative colitis. By Pediatric Ulcerative Colitis Activity Index, mild disease was classified in a couple of patients, moderate disease in four and acute severe colitis in three. From nine newly diagnosed, treatment-naive pediatric ulcerative colitis patients and a handful of non-IBD control children, paired blood and rectal samples were collected.

The CDR3, from cysteine to phenylalanine, totals 15 residues. The CDR3 DNA has 45 bases and is translated from base 1. CDR1 and CDR2, per the germline V gene (reference sequence), are SGHNT and YYREEE. V loses 2 bases of germline sequence and J loses 3 bases, and the interval between the two ends is 12 bases. Overall study results and their limits: Repertoires were derived from total lymphocyte DNA, so rare subsets such as regulatory T cells may have patterns not reflected. Two rectal CDR3 clonotypes were present in all ulcerative colitis patients and in none of the controls. The healthy control group was small, consisting of only a handful of individuals. Controls, mild-moderate and acute severe colitis patients were separated by rectal repertoire features, and reduced rectal diversity due to clonal expansions was observed in acute severe colitis. Compared with controls, ulcerative colitis patients showed significantly higher autologous blood-rectal clonal overlap, a finding that suggests increased T cell trafficking to inflamed tissue. Rectal pinch biopsies may have included blood-derived T cells, especially in patients with overt colitis. A couple of patients' blood samples yielded substantially fewer templates for technical reasons and were excluded from blood-rectal overlap analysis.

Sequencing was performed on gut tissue. The V and J segments used are TRBV5-4 and TRBJ1-3, and possibly TRBD1, on 5 matching bases. This receptor was identified in a girl under 18 with moderate ulcerative colitis. CDR3 protein: CASSFTTDLGNTIYF. The DNA sequence reads TGTGCCAGCAGCTTCACGACAGACCTTGGAAACACCATATATTTT.